This T cell receptor beta chain was recorded in a study of vaccination and CD4 T cells after COVID-19. The J segment lost 7 bases and the V segment lost 3 bases, leaving 14 bases of the junction unmatched. Germline CDR1 reads MDHEN; CDR2 reads SYDVKM. The CDR3 has 16 amino acids. The treatment is: approximately nine-day PBMC culture with coronavirus spike peptide pools or control peptides (ViraFEST assay). The Oncomine TCR Beta short-read assay generated sequence data from the DNA of cultured CD4+ T cells. MiXCR was run by TCRdb on the PCR reads, yielding one entry per CDR3 protein. The table lists about 14,000 distinct CDR3 sequences, roughly a third of them singletons. This clonotype was observed a few times. Antigen unknown.

This sequence was found in a human donor who had recovered from COVID-19. This chain uses TRBV28 with TRBJ2-7, with 8 bases aligning to TRBD2. Sample: CD4+ T cells from blood, cultured in vitro, taken after SARS-CoV-2 vaccination. The CDR3: CASSFPGRADVREQYF. CDR3 DNA: TGTGCCAGCAGTTTCCCCGGGAGGGCCGATGTTAGGGAGCAGTACTTC.